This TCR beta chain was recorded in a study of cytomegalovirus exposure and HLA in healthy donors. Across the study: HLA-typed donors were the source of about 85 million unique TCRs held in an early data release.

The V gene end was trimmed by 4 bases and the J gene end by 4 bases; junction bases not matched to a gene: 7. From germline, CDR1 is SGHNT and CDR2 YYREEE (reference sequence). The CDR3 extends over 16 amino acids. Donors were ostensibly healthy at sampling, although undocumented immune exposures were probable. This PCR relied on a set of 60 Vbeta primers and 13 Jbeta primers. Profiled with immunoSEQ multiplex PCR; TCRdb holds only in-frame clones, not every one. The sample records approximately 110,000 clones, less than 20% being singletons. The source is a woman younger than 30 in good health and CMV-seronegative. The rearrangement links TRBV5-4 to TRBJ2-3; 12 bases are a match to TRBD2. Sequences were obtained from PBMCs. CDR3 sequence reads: CASSEPSGRAPDTQYF. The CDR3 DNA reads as TGTGCCAGCAGCGAACCTAGCGGGAGGGCCCCAGATACGCAGTATTTT.